This T cell receptor beta chain was recovered during a study of T cell repertoires in aging, cancer and after chemotherapy. Study background: Paired samples before and after chemotherapy came from glioblastoma patients receiving temozolomide-based therapy. Study-level points and caveats: In each cancer cohort, median generation probability increased across chemotherapy, suggesting thymic output rebounded.

To note about this clonotype: As yet, its antigen is unknown.

The CDR3 sequence is 15 residues long. V lost 5 bases to trimming and J lost 6 bases; unmatched junction nucleotides: 10. Germline V gives CDR1 SEHNR, CDR2 FQNEAQ (reference sequence). TRB rearrangements spanning V, D and J were amplified using mixed TRB-A/B primers. TCRdb redid the calling of the multiplex PCR reads with MiXCR, one entry per CDR3 protein. The sample has just over 1,500 distinct CDR3 sequences, just over 20% seen once; the top ten hold 40% to 50%. TCR beta rearrangements were amplified from peripheral blood genomic DNA. The source is a human donor with a solid tumor. This chain joins TRBV7-9 and TRBJ2-3, with 8 bases that match TRBD1. The source material was blood. The CDR3 loop reads CASSVGQGLGDTQYF. The CDR3 DNA reads as TGTGCCAGCAGCGTAGGACAGGGATTGGGGGATACGCAGTATTTT.